Each of the 29 T cell receptor beta chains below was sequenced from the same sample in a study of beta chain features in type 1 diabetes. Expressed TCRB transcripts were sequenced after all isolated RNA was converted to cDNA. TCRdb's copy holds only in-frame clones and misses some; the assay was immunoSEQ multiplex PCR. This sample has around 280,000 clones; 8% occur once, and the top ten carry more than 0.9%. The specimen was central memory CD4+ T cells from blood. These receptors all come from a woman aged 18-29 years in good health.

V gene TRBV4-1 combines with J gene TRBJ2-5; D call uncertain. The CDR3 extends over 14 amino acids. V was cut by 0 bases and J by 10 bases, with 15 bases left in between. Germline CDR1 is MGHRA and CDR2 is YSYEKL. The CDR3 spells CASSQDGLRASQYF. The CDR3, as DNA: TGCGCCAGCAGCCAAGATGGCCTGAGAGCGAGCCAGTACTTC.

V gene TRBV9 combines with J gene TRBJ2-5; 9 bases fit TRBD2. Germline lookup yields CDR1 SGDLS and CDR2 YYNGEE. CDR3 length: 16 amino acids. Losses at the gene ends were 0 bases for V and 5 bases for J; bases not matched to a gene: 8. The CDR3 DNA reads as TGTGCCAGCAGCGTAGGCCGCGCGGGGGGGCCGGAGACCCAGTACTTC. As protein: CASSVGRAGGPETQYF.

This clone was observed a few times. The chain links TRBV6-6 to TRBJ1-6, with D possibly being TRBD1 (6 bases). Germline CDR1 MNHNY, CDR2 SVGAGI (reference sequence). CDR3 length: 14 amino acids. Trimming left V 7 bases short and J 10 bases short, with 17 bases between. This CDR3 reads CASKNYRETSPLHF. As DNA, the CDR3 is TGTGCCAGCAAGAATTACAGGGAAACATCACCCCTCCACTTT.

This chain links TRBV7-2 with TRBJ1-2, with TRBD1 matching over 7 bases. The trim removed 1 base at V and 8 bases at J, leaving 10 bases unmatched. The germline V gene encodes CDR1 SGHTA and CDR2 FQGNSA. The CDR3 length is 15 residues. The CDR3 DNA follows: TGTGCCAGCAGCTTAGTGGATTGGGACAGCTCGGGCTACACCTTC. As protein: CASSLVDWDSSGYTF.

J is TRBJ2-3 and V is TRBV7-7; 8 bases map to TRBD1. Germline CDR1 reads SSHAT; CDR2 reads FNYEAQ (reference sequence). The trim removed 5 bases at V and 5 bases at J, leaving 12 bases unmatched. The CDR3 is 16 residues long. As DNA, the CDR3 is TGTGCCAGCAGCCCAGTTAGGACAGGGTTACGAGATACGCAGTATTTT. Its translation is CASSPVRTGLRDTQYF.

Ten or more counts support this clone. The chain joins TRBV2 to TRBJ2-4, with D possibly being TRBD2 (5 bases). Trimming pared 8 bases from V and 0 bases from J, leaving 14 bases between. The CDR3 consists of 15 residues. Germline-derived CDR1 and CDR2 are SNHLY and FYNNEI. CDR3 nucleotide sequence: TGTGCCAGCCTAGGAAAGAGGGTAGCCAAAAACATTCAGTACTTC. Translating gives CASLGKRVAKNIQYF.

The chain uses TRBV7-2 and TRBJ1-5, with no clear D. The V and J ends lost 2 bases and 11 bases respectively, with 13 bases between them. CDR3 size: 13 residues. Germline loops: CDR1 SGHTA, CDR2 FQGNSA. The CDR3 sequence: CASSLSGLATQHF. The CDR3 DNA reads as TGTGCCAGCAGCTTAAGCGGCTTGGCAACCCAGCATTTT. Full variable domain (outside the CDR3, taken from reference TRBV7-2 and TRBJ1-5): GAGVSQSPSNKVTEKGKDVELRCDPISGHTALYWYRQSLGQGLEFLIYFQGNSAPDKSGLPSDRFSAERTGGSVSTLTIQRTQQEDSAVYLCASSLSGLATQHFGDGTRLSIL.

This clone turned up a few times. The CDR3 nucleotides read TGCGCCAGCAGCTCACCCCAGGGGGTAGACACTGAAGCTTTCTTT. It specifies CASSSPQGVDTEAFF. The chain recombines TRBV5-1 with TRBJ1-1, with 7 bases fitting TRBD1. Germline lookup yields CDR1 SGHRS and CDR2 YFSETQ. V lost 3 bases to trimming and J lost 3 bases; unmatched junction nucleotides: 8. CDR3 length: 15 residues. Using reference TRBV5-1 and TRBJ1-1 for the parts outside the CDR3, the full variable domain is KAGVTQTPRYLIKTRGQQVTLSCSPISGHRSVSWYQQTPGQGLQFLFEYFSETQRNKGNFPGRFSGRQFSNSRSEMNVSTLELGDSALYLCASSSPQGVDTEAFFGQGTRLTVV.

The sample holds a few counts of this clone. The V and J genes are TRBV12-5 and TRBJ2-2; D is unresolved. The V gene lost 1 base and the J gene lost 6 bases, with 6 bases spanning the gap. Germline V CDR1 and CDR2: LGHNT, FRNRAP. The CDR3 sequence is 13 residues long. DNA of the CDR3: TGTGCTAGTGGTTTGGAGCAGGCCGGGGAGCTGTTTTTT. Protein: CASGLEQAGELFF.

The chain has TRBV29-1 and TRBJ1-1; TRBD1 matches at 8 bases. This CDR3 spans 15 amino acids. The germline V gene encodes CDR1 SQVTM and CDR2 ANQGSEA. The V and J ends lost 7 bases and 3 bases, in that order; junction bases with no gene match: 13. The CDR3 bases are TGCAGCGCCTTCTCCCCTGACAGGGGTGACACTGAAGCTTTCTTT. Its protein product is CSAFSPDRGDTEAFF.

This clone has just a few counts. This CDR3 is CASSPTSGRAVKNIQYF. In DNA form, the CDR3 reads TGTGCCAGCAGCCCGACTAGCGGGAGGGCCGTCAAAAACATTCAGTACTTC. The V call is TRBV9, the J call TRBJ2-4; TRBD2 agrees at 14 bases. In germline, CDR1 is SGDLS, CDR2 YYNGEE. The junction had 6 bases not matched to a gene; V was cut back by 4 bases and J by 3 bases. The CDR3 extends over 17 amino acids.

In this sample, this clone turned up many times. This chain links TRBV18 with TRBJ2-1, with TRBD2 identical over 10 bases. This CDR3 is built from 16 residues. Trimming cost V 1 base and J 7 bases; bases outside gene matches: 7. Germline CDR1 KGHSH, CDR2 LQKENI. The CDR3 loop reads CASSPLTSGTANEQFF. In DNA, the CDR3 is TGTGCCAGCTCACCACTAACTAGCGGGACGGCTAATGAGCAGTTCTTC.

Only a few counts were recorded for this clone. The chain carries TRBV7-6 and TRBJ1-2, with D perhaps matching TRBD1 (6 bases). V was clipped by 4 bases and J by 8 bases, with 23 bases between them. CDR1 SGHVS and CDR2 FNYEAQ come from the germline V gene. The CDR3 has 16 residues. CDR3 residues: CASSSPGESGSGGYTF. Written as DNA, the CDR3 is TGTGCCAGCAGCTCCCCAGGGGAAAGTGGTTCCGGAGGCTACACCTTC.

This clone turned up a few times. This CDR3 is CASSPRPDTQYF. DNA of the CDR3: TGTGCCAGCAGCCCCAGGCCAGATACGCAGTATTTT. The chain combines TRBV7-8 with TRBJ2-3; D is uncertain. CDR3 size: 12 residues. From germline, CDR1 is SGHVS and CDR2 FQNEAQ. With 5 bases removed from V and 4 bases from J, the gap between germline ends came to 7 bases.

The V call is TRBV11-3, the J call TRBJ2-2, with 8 bases that match TRBD2. The germline V gene has CDR1 SGHNT and CDR2 YENEEA. There are 15 residues in the CDR3. The V segment lost 5 bases and the J segment 4 bases; nucleotides outside the gene matches: 6. In DNA, the CDR3 is TGTGCCAGCAGCCAACCCGGGACTAGCACCGGGGAGCTGTTTTTT. Translated, it gives CASSQPGTSTGELFF.

This clone was picked up a small number of times. The V gene is TRBV4-2, the J gene TRBJ2-5; 11 nucleotides match TRBD1. This CDR3 is 17 amino acids long. With V trimmed by 4 bases and J by 4 bases, 11 bases remained unmatched. The V gene's germline CDR1 is LGHNA and CDR2 YNFKEQ. CDR3 in amino acids: CASSPRTGGFRPETQYF. The CDR3 DNA reads TGTGCCAGCAGCCCTCGGACAGGGGGCTTCAGGCCAGAGACCCAGTACTTC.

This clone was recorded many times. The CDR3, as DNA: TGCGCCAGCAGCGCGGGAGGGCCTACTACCCTCAATGAGCAGTTCTTC. The encoded protein is CASSAGGPTTLNEQFF. This sequence joins TRBV5-1 and TRBJ2-1, with 9 bases lining up with TRBD2. In germline, CDR1 is SGHRS, CDR2 YFSETQ. The ends lost 4 bases at V and 6 bases at J; junction bases unmatched: 11. CDR3 length: 16 amino acids. The full variable domain, rest sourced from reference TRBV5-1 and TRBJ2-1, is KAGVTQTPRYLIKTRGQQVTLSCSPISGHRSVSWYQQTPGQGLQFLFEYFSETQRNKGNFPGRFSGRQFSNSRSEMNVSTLELGDSALYLCASSAGGPTTLNEQFFGPGTRLTVL.

This clone was observed a few times. The V gene is TRBV7-2, the J gene TRBJ2-1; D unresolved. Germline lookup yields CDR1 SGHTA and CDR2 FQGNSA. The CDR3 runs to 13 residues. V was shortened by 4 bases and J by 4 bases, with 8 bases between the two germline ends. CDR3 nucleotide sequence: TGTGCCAGCAGCTCCCAGAGTTACAATGAGCAGTTCTTC. Its translation: CASSSQSYNEQFF.

This clone was seen more than once but under ten times. The chain carries TRBV5-4 and TRBJ1-2; maybe TRBD1 (5 bases). This CDR3 is built from 14 residues. V dropped 2 bases and J dropped 8 bases, with 16 bases sitting between them. From germline, CDR1 is SGHNT and CDR2 YYREEE (reference sequence). The DNA of the CDR3 is TGTGCCAGCAGCTTTGGGCTGGGGGAAGGCGGCTACACCTTC. Encoded protein: CASSFGLGEGGYTF. The full variable domain, with the rest looked up from reference TRBV5-4 and TRBJ1-2, is ETGVTQSPTHLIKTRGQQVTLRCSSQSGHNTVSWYQQALGQGPQFIFQYYREEENGRGNFPPRFSGLQFPNYSSELNVNALELDDSALYLCASSFGLGEGGYTFGSGTRLTVV.

The chain recombines TRBV5-4 with TRBJ2-1, with no clear D. Germline V CDR1 and CDR2: SGHNT, YYREEE (reference sequence). The CDR3 runs 15 residues. V was pared by 2 bases and J by 3 bases, with 12 bases between. CDR3 bases: TGTGCCAGCAGCTTATTGACCGGAGTCTACAATGAGCAGTTCTTC. This sequence encodes CASSLLTGVYNEQFF.

The chain recombines TRBV11-3 with TRBJ2-4; D may be TRBD1 (5 bases). The CDR3 loop spans 20 amino acids. Germline-derived CDR1 and CDR2 are SGHNT and YENEEA. V was clipped by 8 bases and J by 0 bases, with 29 bases between them. As DNA, the CDR3 is TGTGCCAGCCCTTTGTCGTTCAGGGAACTCGGTTTCCTAGCCAAAAACATTCAGTACTTC. Translated: CASPLSFRELGFLAKNIQYF.

The gene calls are TRBV5-4 and TRBJ2-1; a possible D gene is TRBD2 (6 bases). Germline V gene lookup returns CDR1 SGHNT and CDR2 YYREEE (reference sequence). CDR3 length: 16 amino acids. Trimming left V 2 bases short and J 3 bases short, with 15 bases between. Here the CDR3 reads CASSLPGIGGYNEQFF. The CDR3 bases are TGTGCCAGCAGCTTACCGGGTATCGGGGGCTACAATGAGCAGTTCTTC. The full variable domain, completed using reference TRBV5-4 and TRBJ2-1, is ETGVTQSPTHLIKTRGQQVTLRCSSQSGHNTVSWYQQALGQGPQFIFQYYREEENGRGNFPPRFSGLQFPNYSSELNVNALELDDSALYLCASSLPGIGGYNEQFFGPGTRLTVL.

This clone was detected a few times. The chain couples TRBV30 to TRBJ1-1, with D tentatively TRBD1 (6 bases). V dropped 3 bases and J dropped 5 bases, with 13 bases sitting between them. The CDR3 runs 13 residues. Germline values: CDR1 GTSNPN, CDR2 SVGIG (reference sequence). CDR3 region: CAWRQGRSTEAFF. DNA for the CDR3: TGTGCCTGGAGACAGGGAAGGAGTACTGAAGCTTTCTTT.

The chain employs TRBV6-5 and TRBJ2-7; D might be TRBD1 or TRBD2, each matching 5 bases. Per the germline V gene, CDR1 is MNHEY and CDR2 is SVGAGI. CDR3 length equals 13 residues. Deletions cut 4 bases from V and 7 bases from J, with 14 bases between. CDR3 residues: CASSSPRGGEQYV. CDR3 nucleotides: TGTGCCAGCAGTTCACCCCGTGGGGGAGAGCAGTACGTC.

The rearrangement links TRBV27 to TRBJ1-4; TRBD1 agrees at 8 bases. Trimming at V came to 6 bases and at J to 4 bases, leaving 4 bases not matched to a gene. Germline CDR1 reads MNHEY; CDR2 reads SMNVEV (reference sequence). This CDR3 region has 14 residues. The CDR3 DNA reads TGTGCCAGCAGAGGGACAGGTCTTAATGAAAAACTGTTTTTT. Amino acid sequence: CASRGTGLNEKLFF. Full variable domain (missing parts from reference TRBV27 and TRBJ1-4): EAQVTQNPRYLITVTGKKLTVTCSQNMNHEYMSWYRQDPGLGLRQIYYSMNVEVTDKGDVPEGYKVSRKEKRNFPLILESPSPNQTSLYFCASRGTGLNEKLFFGSGTQLSVL.

This clone was found a few times. The chain joins TRBV19 to TRBJ2-2; D is uncertain. The germline V gene encodes CDR1 LNHDA and CDR2 SQIVND (reference sequence). The CDR3 contains 13 residues. Trimming shortened V by 6 bases and J by 3 bases, and 8 bases separated the two germline ends. The CDR3 here is CASRPQHTGELFF. For the CDR3, the DNA is TGTGCCAGTAGACCCCAGCACACCGGGGAGCTGTTTTTT.

CDR3 region: CASSLATAEQGELFF. CDR3 nucleotide sequence: TGCGCCAGCAGCTTGGCAACGGCAGAGCAGGGGGAGCTGTTTTTT. The chain combines TRBV5-1 with TRBJ2-2; no firm D call. With 0 bases removed from V and 8 bases from J, the gap between germline ends came to 14 bases. The germline gives CDR1 SGHRS, CDR2 YFSETQ. The CDR3 consists of 15 residues.

The rearrangement uses TRBV11-2 and TRBJ2-1, with 7 bases fitting TRBD2. Germline V gene sequence: CDR1 SGHAT, CDR2 FQNNGV. This CDR3 region has 15 residues. The trim removed 3 bases at V and 4 bases at J, leaving 6 bases unmatched. The CDR3 region is CASSFSSGAYNEQFF. Written as DNA, the CDR3 is TGTGCCAGCAGCTTCTCAAGCGGGGCATACAATGAGCAGTTCTTC.

This clone was counted only a few times. This sequence joins TRBV2 and TRBJ2-1; 10 nucleotides agree with TRBD2. V gave up 9 bases and J gave up 4 bases; unmatched junction bases: 9. This CDR3 is built from 15 residues. Looked up from germline, CDR1 is SNHLY and CDR2 is FYNNEI. CDR3 sequence: CARQRLAGSYNEQFF. The CDR3 nucleotides read TGTGCCAGACAAAGACTAGCGGGTTCTTACAATGAGCAGTTCTTC.